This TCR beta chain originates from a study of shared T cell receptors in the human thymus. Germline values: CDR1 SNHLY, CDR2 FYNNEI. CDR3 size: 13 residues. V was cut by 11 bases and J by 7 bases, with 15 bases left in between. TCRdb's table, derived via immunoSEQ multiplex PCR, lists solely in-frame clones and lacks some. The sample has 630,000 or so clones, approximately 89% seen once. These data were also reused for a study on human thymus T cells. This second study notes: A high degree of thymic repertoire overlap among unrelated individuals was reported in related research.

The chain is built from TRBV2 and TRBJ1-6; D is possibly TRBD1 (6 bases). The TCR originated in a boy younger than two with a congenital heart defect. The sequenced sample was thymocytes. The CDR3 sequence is CAVTGKLNSPLHF. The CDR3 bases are TGTGCCGTAACAGGGAAATTGAATTCACCCCTCCACTTT.